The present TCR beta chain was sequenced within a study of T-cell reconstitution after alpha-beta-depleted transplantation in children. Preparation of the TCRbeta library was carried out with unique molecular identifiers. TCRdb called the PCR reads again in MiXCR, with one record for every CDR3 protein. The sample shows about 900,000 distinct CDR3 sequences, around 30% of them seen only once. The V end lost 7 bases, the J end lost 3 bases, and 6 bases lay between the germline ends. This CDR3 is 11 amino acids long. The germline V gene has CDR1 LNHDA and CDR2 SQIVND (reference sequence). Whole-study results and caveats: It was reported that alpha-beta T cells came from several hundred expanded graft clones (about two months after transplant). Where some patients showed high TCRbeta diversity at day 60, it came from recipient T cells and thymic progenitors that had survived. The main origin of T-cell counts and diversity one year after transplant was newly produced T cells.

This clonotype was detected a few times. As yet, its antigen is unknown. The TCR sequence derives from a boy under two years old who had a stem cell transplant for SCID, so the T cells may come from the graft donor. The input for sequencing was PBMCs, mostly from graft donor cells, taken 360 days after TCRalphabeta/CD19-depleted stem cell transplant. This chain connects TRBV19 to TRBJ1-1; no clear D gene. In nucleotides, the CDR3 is TGTGCCAGTACGGGTTACACTGAAGCTTTCTTT. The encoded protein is CASTGYTEAFF. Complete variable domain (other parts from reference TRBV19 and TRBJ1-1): DGGITQSPKYLFRKEGQNVTLSCEQNLNHDAMYWYRQDPGQGLRLIYYSQIVNDFQKGDIAEGYSVSREKKESFPLTVTSAQKNPTAFYLCASTGYTEAFFGQGTRLTVV.